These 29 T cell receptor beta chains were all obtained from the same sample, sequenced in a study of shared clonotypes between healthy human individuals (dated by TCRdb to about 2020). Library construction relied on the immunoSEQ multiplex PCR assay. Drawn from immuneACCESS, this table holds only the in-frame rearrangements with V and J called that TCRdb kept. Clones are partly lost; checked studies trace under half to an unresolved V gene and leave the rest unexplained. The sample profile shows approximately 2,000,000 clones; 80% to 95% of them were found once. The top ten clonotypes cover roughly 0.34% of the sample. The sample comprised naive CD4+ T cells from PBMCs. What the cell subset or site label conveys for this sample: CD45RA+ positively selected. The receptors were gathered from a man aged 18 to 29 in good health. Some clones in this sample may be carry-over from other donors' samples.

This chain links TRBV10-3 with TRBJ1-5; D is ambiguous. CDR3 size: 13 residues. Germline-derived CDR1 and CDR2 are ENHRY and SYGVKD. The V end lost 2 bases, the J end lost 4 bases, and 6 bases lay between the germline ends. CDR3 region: CAISEMGNQPQHF. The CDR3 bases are TGTGCCATCAGTGAGATGGGGAATCAGCCCCAGCATTTT.

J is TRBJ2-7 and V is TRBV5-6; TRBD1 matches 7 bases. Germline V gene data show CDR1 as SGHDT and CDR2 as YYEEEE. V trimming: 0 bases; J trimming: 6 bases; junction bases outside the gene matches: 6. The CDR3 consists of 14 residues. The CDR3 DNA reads TGTGCCAGCAGCTTGGGAAGGGGGCGAGTCGAGCAGTACTTC. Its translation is CASSLGRGRVEQYF.

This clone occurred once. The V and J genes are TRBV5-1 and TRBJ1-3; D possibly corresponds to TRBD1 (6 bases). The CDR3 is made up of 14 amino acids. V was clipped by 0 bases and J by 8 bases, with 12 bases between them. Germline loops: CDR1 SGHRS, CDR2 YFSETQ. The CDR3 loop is CASSLEGQGYTIYF. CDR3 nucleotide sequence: TGCGCCAGCAGCTTGGAGGGGCAGGGGTACACCATATATTTT.

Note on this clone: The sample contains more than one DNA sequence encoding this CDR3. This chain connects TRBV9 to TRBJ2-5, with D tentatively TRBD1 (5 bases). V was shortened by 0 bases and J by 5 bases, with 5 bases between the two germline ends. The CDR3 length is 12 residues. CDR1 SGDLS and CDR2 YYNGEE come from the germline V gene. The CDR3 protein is CASSVAGETQYF. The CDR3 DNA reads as TGTGCCAGCAGCGTAGCAGGGGAGACCCAGTACTTC.

The CDR3 coding sequence is TGTGCCTGGAGTGTGGGCACACAGCCCCAGCATTTT. Its translation is CAWSVGTQPQHF. V usage is TRBV30 and J usage is TRBJ1-5; unclear D gene. The germline V and J ends were trimmed by 0 bases and 7 bases, with 7 bases remaining between them. This CDR3 spans 12 amino acids. In germline, CDR1 is GTSNPN, CDR2 SVGIG (reference sequence).

Here the CDR3 reads CASSPRTGSYEQYF. The CDR3 DNA reads TGCGCCAGCAGCCCCAGGACAGGGTCCTACGAGCAGTACTTC. This chain connects TRBV5-1 to TRBJ2-7; 8 positions match TRBD1. CDR3 length: 14 residues. Looked up from germline, CDR1 is SGHRS and CDR2 is YFSETQ. The J segment lost 1 base and the V segment lost 4 bases, leaving 4 bases of the junction unmatched.

The CDR3 region is CASRVWGSPLHF. The CDR3 DNA reads TGTGCCAGCAGGGTCTGGGGTTCACCCCTCCACTTT. The chain couples TRBV28 to TRBJ1-6; D is undetermined. Germline V CDR1 and CDR2: MDHEN, SYDVKM. With 6 bases removed from V and 9 bases from J, the gap between germline ends came to 9 bases. There are 12 residues in the CDR3.

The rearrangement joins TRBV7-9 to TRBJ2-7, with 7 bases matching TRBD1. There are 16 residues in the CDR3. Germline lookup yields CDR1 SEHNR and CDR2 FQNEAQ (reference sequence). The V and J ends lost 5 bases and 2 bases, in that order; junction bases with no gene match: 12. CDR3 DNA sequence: TGTGCCAGCAGCCCGGATAGGGGACAGAGGACCTACGAGCAGTACTTC. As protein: CASSPDRGQRTYEQYF. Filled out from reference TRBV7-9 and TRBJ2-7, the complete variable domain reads DTGVSQNPRHKITKRGQNVTFRCDPISEHNRLYWYRQTLGQGPEFLTYFQNEAQLEKSRLLSDRFSAERPKGSFSTLEIQRTEQGDSAMYLCASSPDRGQRTYEQYFGPGTRLTVT.

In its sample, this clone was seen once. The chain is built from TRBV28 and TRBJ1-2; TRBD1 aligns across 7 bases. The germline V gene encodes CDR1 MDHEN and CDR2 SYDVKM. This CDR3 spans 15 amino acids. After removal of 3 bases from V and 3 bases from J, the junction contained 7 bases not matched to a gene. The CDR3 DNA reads TGTGCCAGCAGTTTTTTCAGGGGGAAGGACTATGGCTACACCTTC. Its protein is CASSFFRGKDYGYTF.

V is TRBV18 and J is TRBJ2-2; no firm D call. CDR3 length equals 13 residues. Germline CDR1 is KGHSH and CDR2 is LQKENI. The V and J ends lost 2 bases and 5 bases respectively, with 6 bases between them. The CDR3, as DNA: TGTGCCAGCTCACCAGTCGTGACCGGGGAGCTGTTTTTT. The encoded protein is CASSPVVTGELFF.

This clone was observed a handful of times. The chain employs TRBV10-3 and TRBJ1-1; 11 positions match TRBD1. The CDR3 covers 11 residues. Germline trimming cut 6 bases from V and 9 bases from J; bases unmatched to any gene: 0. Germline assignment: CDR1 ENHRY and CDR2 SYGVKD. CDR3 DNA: TGTGCCATCAGGGACAGGGGGCAAGCTTTCTTT. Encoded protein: CAIRDRGQAFF.

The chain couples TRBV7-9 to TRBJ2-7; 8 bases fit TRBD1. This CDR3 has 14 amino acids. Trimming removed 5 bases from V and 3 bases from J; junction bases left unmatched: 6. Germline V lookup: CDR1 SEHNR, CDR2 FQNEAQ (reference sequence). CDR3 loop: CASSRDRSRYEQYF. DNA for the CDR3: TGTGCCAGCAGCCGGGACAGGTCACGCTACGAGCAGTACTTC.

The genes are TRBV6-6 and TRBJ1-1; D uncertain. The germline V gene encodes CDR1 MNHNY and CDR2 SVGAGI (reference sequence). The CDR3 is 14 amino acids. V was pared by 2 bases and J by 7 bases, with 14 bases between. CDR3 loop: CASSYADPRFEAFF. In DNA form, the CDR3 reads TGTGCCAGCAGTTACGCTGACCCCCGGTTTGAAGCTTTCTTT.

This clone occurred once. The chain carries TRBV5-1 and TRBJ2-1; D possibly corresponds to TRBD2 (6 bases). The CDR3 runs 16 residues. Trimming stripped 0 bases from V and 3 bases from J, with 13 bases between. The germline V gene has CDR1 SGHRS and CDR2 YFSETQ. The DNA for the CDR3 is TGCGCCAGCAGCTTGGGTGCGACTAGAAACTACAATGAGCAGTTCTTC. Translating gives CASSLGATRNYNEQFF.

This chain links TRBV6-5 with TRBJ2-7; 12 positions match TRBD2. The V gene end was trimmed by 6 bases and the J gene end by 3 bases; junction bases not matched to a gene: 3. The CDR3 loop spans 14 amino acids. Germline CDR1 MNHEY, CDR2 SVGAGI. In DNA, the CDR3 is TGTGCCAGCAGAAAGACTAGCGGGAGCTACGAGCAGTACTTC. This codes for CASRKTSGSYEQYF.

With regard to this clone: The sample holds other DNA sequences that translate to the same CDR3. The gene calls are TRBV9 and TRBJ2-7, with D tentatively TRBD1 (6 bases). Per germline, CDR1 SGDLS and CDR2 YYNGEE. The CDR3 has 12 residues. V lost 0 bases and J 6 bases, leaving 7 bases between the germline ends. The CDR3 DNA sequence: TGTGCCAGCAGCGTAGGCAGGGGCGAGCAGTACTTC. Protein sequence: CASSVGRGEQYF.

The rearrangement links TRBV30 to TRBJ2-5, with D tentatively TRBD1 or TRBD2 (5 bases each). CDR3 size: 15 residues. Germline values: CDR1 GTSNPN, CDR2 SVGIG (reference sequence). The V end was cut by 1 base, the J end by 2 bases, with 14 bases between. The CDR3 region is CAWSALVGDQETQYF. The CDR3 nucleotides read TGTGCCTGGAGTGCCCTCGTGGGGGATCAAGAGACCCAGTACTTC.

The CDR3 nucleotides are TGTGCCAGCAGTTTCGCGGGACCCCCCCACAATGAGCAGTTCTTC. It specifies CASSFAGPPHNEQFF. The chain carries TRBV28 and TRBJ2-1, with D perhaps matching TRBD2 (6 bases). Trimming cost V 3 bases and J 5 bases, with 14 bases left between them. Germline V lookup: CDR1 MDHEN, CDR2 SYDVKM. The CDR3 is 15 residues long.

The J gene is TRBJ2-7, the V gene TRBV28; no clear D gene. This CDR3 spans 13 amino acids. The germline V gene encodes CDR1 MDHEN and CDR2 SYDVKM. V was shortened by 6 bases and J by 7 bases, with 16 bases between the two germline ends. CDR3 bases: TGTGCCAGCAGCATCCCTGTTCGGCGGGAGCAGTACTTC. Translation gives CASSIPVRREQYF.

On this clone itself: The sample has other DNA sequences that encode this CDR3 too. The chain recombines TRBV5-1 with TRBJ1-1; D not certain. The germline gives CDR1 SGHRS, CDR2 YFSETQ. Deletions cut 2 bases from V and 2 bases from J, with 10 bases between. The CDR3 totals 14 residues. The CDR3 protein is CASSFGVLNTEAFF. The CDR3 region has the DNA TGCGCCAGCAGCTTTGGTGTCCTCAACACTGAAGCTTTCTTT.

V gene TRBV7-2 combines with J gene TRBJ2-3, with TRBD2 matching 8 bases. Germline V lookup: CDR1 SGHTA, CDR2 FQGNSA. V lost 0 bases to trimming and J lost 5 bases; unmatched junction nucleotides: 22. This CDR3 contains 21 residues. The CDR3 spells CASSLAFVWREVPPKGDTQYF. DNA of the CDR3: TGTGCCAGCAGCTTAGCTTTCGTTTGGCGGGAGGTCCCACCAAAAGGAGATACGCAGTATTTT.

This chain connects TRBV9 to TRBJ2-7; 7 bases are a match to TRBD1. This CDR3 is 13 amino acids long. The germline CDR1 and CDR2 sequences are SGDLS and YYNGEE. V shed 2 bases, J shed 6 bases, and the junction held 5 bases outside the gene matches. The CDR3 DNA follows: TGTGCCAGCAGCGTCGAACAGGGGTTCGAGCAGTACTTC. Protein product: CASSVEQGFEQYF.

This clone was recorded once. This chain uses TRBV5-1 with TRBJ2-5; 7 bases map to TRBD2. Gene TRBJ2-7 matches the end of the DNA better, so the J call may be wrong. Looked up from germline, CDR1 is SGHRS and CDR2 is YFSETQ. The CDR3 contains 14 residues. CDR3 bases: TGCGCCAGCAGCTTATCGGGGGGAGCATACGAGCAGTACTTC. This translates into CASSLSGGAYEQYF.

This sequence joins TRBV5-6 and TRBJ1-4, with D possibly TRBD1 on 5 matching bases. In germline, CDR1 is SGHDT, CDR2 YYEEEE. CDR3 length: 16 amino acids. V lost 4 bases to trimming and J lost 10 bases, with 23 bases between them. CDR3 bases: TGTGCCAGCAGCCCATCCCGTGCGGGGCGTTTTGGAAAACTGTTTTTT. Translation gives CASSPSRAGRFGKLFF.

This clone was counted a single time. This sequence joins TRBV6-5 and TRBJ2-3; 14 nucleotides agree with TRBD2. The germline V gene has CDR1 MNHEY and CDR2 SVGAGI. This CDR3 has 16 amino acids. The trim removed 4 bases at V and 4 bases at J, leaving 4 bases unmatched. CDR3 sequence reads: CASSSRLAGGADTQYF. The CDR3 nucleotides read TGTGCCAGCAGTTCCAGACTAGCGGGAGGGGCAGATACGCAGTATTTT.

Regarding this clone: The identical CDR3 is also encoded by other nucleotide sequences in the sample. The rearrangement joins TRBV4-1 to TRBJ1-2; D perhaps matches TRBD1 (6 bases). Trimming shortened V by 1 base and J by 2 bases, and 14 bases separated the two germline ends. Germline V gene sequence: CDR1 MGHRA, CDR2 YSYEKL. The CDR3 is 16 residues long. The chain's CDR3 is CASSQVAGGGNYGYTF. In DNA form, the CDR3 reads TGCGCCAGCAGCCAAGTGGCGGGGGGCGGCAACTATGGCTACACCTTC.

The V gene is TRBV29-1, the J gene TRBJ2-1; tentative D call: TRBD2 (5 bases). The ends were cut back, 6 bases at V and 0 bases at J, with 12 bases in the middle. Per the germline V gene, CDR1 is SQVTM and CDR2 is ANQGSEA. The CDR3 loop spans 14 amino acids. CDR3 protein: CSVERWSSYNEQFF. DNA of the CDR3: TGCAGCGTAGAGCGGTGGAGCTCCTACAATGAGCAGTTCTTC.

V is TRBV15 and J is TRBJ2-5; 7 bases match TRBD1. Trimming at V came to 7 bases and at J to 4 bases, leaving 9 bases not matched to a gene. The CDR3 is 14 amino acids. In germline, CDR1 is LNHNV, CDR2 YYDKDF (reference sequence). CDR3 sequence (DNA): TGTGCCACCAAGCAGTCGGCAGGGGGAGAGACCCAGTACTTC. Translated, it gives CATKQSAGGETQYF.

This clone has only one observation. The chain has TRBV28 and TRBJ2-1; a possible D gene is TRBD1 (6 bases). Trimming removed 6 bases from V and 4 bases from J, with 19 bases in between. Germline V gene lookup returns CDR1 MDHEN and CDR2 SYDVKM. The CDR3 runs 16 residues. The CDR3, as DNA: TGTGCCAGCAGACGGCAAGCTGGACAGCCTTACAATGAGCAGTTCTTC. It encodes CASRRQAGQPYNEQFF.